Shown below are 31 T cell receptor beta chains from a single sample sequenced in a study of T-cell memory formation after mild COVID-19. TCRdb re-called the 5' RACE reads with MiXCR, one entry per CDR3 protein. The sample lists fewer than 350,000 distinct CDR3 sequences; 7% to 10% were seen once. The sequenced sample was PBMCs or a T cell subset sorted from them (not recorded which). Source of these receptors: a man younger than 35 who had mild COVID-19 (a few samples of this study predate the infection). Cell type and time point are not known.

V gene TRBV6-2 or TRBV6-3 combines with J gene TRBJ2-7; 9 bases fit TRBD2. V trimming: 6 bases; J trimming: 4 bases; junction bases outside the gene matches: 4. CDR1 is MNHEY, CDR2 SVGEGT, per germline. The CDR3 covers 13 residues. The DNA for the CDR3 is TGTGCCAGCAGGTTAGCGGGGGCTTACGAGCAGTACTTC. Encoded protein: CASRLAGAYEQYF.

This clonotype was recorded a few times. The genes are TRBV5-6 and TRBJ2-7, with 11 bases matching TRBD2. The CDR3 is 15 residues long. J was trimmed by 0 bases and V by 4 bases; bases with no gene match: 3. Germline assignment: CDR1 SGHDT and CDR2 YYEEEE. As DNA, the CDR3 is TGTGCCAGCAGCCAGGGACTAGCGGTCTCCTACGAGCAGTACGTC. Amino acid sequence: CASSQGLAVSYEQYV.

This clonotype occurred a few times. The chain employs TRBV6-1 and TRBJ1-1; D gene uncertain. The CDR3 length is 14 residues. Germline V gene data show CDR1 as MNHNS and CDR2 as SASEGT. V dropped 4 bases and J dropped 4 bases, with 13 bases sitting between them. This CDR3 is CASSVTGSATEAFF. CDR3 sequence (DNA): TGTGCCAGCAGTGTTACCGGGAGTGCCACTGAAGCTTTCTTT.

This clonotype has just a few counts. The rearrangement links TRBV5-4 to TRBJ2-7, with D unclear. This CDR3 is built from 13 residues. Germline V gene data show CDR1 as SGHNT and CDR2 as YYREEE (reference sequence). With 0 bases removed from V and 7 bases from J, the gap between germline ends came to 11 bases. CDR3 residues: CASSLVGIGEQYF. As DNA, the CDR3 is TGTGCCAGCAGCTTGGTAGGGATTGGGGAGCAGTACTTC. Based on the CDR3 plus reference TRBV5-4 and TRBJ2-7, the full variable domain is ETGVTQSPTHLIKTRGQQVTLRCSSQSGHNTVSWYQQALGQGPQFIFQYYREEENGRGNFPPRFSGLQFPNYSSELNVNALELDDSALYLCASSLVGIGEQYFGPGTRLTVT.

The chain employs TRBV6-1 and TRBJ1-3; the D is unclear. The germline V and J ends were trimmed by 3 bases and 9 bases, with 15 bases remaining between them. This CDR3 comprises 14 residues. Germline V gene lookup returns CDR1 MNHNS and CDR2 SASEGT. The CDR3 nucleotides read TGTGCCAGCAGTGATCGGGCCGAAGGGTCCACCATATATTTT. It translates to CASSDRAEGSTIYF.

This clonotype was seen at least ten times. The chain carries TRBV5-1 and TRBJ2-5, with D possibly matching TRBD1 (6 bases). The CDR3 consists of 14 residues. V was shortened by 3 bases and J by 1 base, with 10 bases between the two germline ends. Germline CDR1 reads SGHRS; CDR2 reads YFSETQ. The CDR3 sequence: CASSSGQLQETQYF. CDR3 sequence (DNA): TGCGCCAGCAGCTCTGGACAGCTCCAAGAGACCCAGTACTTC. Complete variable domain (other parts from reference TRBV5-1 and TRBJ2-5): KAGVTQTPRYLIKTRGQQVTLSCSPISGHRSVSWYQQTPGQGLQFLFEYFSETQRNKGNFPGRFSGRQFSNSRSEMNVSTLELGDSALYLCASSSGQLQETQYFGPGTRLLVL.

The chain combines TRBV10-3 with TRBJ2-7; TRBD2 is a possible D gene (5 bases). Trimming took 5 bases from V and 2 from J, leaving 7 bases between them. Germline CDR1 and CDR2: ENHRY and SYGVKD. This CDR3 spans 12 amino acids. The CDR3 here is CAISRDTYEQYV. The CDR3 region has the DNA TGTGCCATCAGTCGGGATACCTACGAGCAGTACGTC.

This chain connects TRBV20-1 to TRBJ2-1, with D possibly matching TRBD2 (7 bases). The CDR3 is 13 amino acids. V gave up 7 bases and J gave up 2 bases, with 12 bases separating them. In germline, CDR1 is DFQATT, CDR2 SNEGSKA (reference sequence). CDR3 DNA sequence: TGCAGTGGAACGGGGGGCCCCTACAATGAGCAGTTCTTC. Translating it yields CSGTGGPYNEQFF.

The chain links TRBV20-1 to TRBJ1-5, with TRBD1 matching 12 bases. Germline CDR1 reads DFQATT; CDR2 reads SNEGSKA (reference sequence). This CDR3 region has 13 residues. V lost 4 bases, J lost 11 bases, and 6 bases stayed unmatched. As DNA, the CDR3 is TGCAGTGCTAAAGGGACAGGGGGCTTGACCCAGCATTTT. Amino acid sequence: CSAKGTGGLTQHF.

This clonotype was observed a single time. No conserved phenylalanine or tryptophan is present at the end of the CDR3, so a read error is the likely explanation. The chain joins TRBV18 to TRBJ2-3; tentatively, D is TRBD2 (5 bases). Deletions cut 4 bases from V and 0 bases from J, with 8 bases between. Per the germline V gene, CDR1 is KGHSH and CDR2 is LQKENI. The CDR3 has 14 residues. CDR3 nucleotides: TGTGCCAGCTCACTGACGGGGAGCACAGATACGCAGTATCTT. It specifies CASSLTGSTDTQYL.

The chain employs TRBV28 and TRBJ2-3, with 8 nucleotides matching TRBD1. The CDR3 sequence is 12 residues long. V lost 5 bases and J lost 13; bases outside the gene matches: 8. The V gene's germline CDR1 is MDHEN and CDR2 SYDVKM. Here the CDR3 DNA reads TGTGCCAGCAGTATAAAGGACAGGGTAAAGTATTTT. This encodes CASSIKDRVKYF.

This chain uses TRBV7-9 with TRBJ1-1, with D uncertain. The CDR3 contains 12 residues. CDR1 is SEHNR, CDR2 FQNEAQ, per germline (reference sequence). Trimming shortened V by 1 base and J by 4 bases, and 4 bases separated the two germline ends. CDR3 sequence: CASSLVVTEAFF. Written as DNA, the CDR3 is TGTGCCAGCAGCTTAGTTGTCACTGAAGCTTTCTTT.

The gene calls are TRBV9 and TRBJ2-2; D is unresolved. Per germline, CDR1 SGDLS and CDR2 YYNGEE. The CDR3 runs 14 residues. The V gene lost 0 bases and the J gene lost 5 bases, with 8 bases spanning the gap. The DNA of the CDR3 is TGTGCCAGCAGCGTAGGGCAGAAGACCGGGGAGCTGTTTTTT. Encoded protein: CASSVGQKTGELFF.

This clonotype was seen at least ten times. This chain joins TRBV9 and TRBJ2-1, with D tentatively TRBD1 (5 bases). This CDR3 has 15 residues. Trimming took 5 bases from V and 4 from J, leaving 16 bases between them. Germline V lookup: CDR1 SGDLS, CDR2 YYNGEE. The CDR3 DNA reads TGTGCCAGCAGGGGTGTAGGGGCGGAATACAATGAGCAGTTCTTC. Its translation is CASRGVGAEYNEQFF.

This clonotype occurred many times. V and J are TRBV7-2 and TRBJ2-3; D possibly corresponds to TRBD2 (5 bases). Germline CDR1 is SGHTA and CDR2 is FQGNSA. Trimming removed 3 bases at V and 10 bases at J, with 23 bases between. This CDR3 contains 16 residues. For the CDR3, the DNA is TGTGCCAGCAGCTTCATAAGCGGAGGAGAGTCAGTCCCGCAGTATTTT. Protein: CASSFISGGESVPQYF. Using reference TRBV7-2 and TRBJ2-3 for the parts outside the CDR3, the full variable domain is GAGVSQSPSNKVTEKGKDVELRCDPISGHTALYWYRQSLGQGLEFLIYFQGNSAPDKSGLPSDRFSAERTGGSVSTLTIQRTQQEDSAVYLCASSFISGGESVPQYFGPGTRLTVL.

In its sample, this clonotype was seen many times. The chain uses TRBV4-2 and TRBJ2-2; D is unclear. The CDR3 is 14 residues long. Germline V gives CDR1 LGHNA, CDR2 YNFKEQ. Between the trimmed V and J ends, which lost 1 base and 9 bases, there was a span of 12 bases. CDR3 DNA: TGTGCCAGCAGCCAAGGAATAGATGCCCGGGAGCTGTTTTTT. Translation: CASSQGIDARELFF.

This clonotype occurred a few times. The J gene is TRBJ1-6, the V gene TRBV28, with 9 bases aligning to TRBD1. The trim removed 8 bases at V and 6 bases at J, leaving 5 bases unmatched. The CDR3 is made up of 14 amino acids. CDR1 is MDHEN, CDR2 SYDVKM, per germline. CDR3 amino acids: CASVMGQGNSPLHF. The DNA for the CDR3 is TGTGCCAGCGTTATGGGACAGGGTAATTCACCCCTCCACTTT.

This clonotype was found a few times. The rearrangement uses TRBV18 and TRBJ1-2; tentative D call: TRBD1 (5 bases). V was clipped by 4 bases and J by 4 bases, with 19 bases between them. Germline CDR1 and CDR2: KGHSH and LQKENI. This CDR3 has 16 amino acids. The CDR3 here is CASSQGTPSLGYGYTF. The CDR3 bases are TGTGCCAGCTCACAGGGGACCCCCTCACTGGGCTATGGCTACACCTTC.

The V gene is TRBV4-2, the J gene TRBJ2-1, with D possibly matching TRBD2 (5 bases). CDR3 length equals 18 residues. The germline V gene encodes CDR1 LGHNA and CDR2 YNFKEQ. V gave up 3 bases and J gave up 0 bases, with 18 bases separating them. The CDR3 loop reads CASSQRSDNSGSYNEQFF. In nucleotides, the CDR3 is TGTGCCAGCAGCCAGAGATCAGACAACAGCGGCTCCTACAATGAGCAGTTCTTC.

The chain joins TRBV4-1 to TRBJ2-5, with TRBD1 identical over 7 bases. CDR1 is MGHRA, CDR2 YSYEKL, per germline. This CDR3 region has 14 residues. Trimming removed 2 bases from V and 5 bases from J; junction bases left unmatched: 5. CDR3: CASSQQGVMETQYF. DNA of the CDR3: TGCGCCAGCAGCCAACAGGGGGTTATGGAGACCCAGTACTTC.

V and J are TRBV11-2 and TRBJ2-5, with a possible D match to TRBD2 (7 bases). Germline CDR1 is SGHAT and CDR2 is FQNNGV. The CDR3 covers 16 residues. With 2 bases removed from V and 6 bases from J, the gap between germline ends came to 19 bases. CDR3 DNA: TGTGCCAGCAGCTTAATTAGAGGGGGGGACTGGAAGACCCAGTACTTC. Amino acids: CASSLIRGGDWKTQYF.

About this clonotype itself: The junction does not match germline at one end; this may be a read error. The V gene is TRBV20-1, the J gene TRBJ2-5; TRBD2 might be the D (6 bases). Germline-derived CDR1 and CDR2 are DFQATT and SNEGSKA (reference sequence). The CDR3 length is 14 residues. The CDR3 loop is CSATGLALQETKYF. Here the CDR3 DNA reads TGCAGTGCTACGGGACTTGCCCTCCAAGAGACCAAGTACTTC.

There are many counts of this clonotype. The CDR3 bases are TGTGCCAGCAGCGAACAGGAGAACACTGAAGCTTTCTTT. It encodes CASSEQENTEAFF. The chain joins TRBV11-1 to TRBJ1-1, with a possible D match to TRBD1 (5 bases). Germline CDR1 reads SGHAT; CDR2 reads FQDESV (reference sequence). Trimming stripped 5 bases from V and 1 base from J, with 8 bases between. The CDR3 covers 13 residues. The full variable domain, rest sourced from reference TRBV11-1 and TRBJ1-1, is EAEVAQSPRYKITEKSQAVAFWCDPISGHATLYWYRQILGQGPELLVQFQDESVVDDSQLPKDRFSAERLKGVDSTLKIQPAELGDSAMYLCASSEQENTEAFFGQGTRLTVV.

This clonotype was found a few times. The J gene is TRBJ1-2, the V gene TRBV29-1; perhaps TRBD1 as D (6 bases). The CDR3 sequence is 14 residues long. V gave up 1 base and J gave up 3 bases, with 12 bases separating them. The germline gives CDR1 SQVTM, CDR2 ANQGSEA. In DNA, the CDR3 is TGCAGCGTTGAAGCGGCAGGGGATTACTATGGCTACACCTTC. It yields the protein CSVEAAGDYYGYTF.

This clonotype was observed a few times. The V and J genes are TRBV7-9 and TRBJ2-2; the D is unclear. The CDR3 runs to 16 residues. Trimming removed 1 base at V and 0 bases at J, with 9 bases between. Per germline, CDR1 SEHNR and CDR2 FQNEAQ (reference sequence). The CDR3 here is CASSLGFGANTGELFF. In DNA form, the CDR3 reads TGTGCCAGCAGCTTAGGGTTCGGCGCGAACACCGGGGAGCTGTTTTTT.

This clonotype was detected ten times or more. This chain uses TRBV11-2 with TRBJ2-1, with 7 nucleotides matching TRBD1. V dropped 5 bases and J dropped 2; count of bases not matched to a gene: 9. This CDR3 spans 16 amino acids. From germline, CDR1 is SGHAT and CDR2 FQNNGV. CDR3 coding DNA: TGTGCCAGCAGCGTAACAGGGGAATACCCCTACAATGAGCAGTTCTTC. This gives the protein CASSVTGEYPYNEQFF.

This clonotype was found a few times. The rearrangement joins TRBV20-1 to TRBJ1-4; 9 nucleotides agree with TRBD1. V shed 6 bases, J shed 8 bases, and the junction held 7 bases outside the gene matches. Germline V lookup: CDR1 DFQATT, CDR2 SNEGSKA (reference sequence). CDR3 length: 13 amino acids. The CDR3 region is CSAPRQGDEKLFF. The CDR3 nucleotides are TGCAGTGCGCCGAGACAGGGGGACGAAAAACTGTTTTTT.

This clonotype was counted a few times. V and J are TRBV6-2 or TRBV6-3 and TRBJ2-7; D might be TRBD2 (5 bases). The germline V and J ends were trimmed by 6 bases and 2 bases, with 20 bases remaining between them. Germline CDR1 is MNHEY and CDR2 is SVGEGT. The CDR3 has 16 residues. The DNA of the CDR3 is TGTGCCAGCAGCTCCCCCCGAGGGCGAATACCCTACGAGCAGTACGTC. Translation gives CASSSPRGRIPYEQYV.

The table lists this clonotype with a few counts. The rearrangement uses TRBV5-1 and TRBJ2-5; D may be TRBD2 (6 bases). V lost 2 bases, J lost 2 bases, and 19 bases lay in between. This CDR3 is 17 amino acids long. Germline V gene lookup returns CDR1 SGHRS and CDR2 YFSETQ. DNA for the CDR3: TGCGCCAGCAGCTTTCTGTCCCGGACTATTGAACAAGAGACCCAGTACTTC. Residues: CASSFLSRTIEQETQYF.

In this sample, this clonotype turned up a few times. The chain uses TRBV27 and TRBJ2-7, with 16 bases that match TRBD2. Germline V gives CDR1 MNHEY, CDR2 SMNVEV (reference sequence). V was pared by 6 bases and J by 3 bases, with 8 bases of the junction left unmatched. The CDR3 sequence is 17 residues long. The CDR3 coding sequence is TGTGCCAGCAGACCGGGACTAGCGGGGGGGCCTATCTACGAGCAGTACTTC. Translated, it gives CASRPGLAGGPIYEQYF.

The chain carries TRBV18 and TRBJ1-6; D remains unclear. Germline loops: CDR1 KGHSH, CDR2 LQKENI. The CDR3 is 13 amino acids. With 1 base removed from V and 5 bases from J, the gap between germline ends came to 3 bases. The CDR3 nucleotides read TGTGCCAGCTCACCACGGGATAATTCACCCCTCCACTTT. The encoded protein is CASSPRDNSPLHF.